This T cell receptor beta chain was observed in a study of early T cells in non-severe SARS-CoV-2 infection. Study as a whole: Sequencing of unsorted whole blood was done on bulk RNA, leaving chains unpaired. Overall study findings and caveats: Anti-spike CD8 specificities were favored by VDJdb matching, whose results missed private and CD4 specificities.

The CDR3 extends over 12 amino acids. Trimming removed 6 bases from V and 1 base from J, with 9 bases in between. Germline-derived CDR1 and CDR2 are DFQATT and SNEGSKA (reference sequence). This clonotype was counted many times. Antigen specificity is unknown. Molecules of cDNA were individually given unique molecular identifiers that were attached to them. TCRdb re-analysed the 5' RACE reads in MiXCR, keeping a single row per CDR3 protein. Of 100,000 to 140,000 distinct CDR3 sequences in the sample, around 10% were seen once. Sequencing was done on a sample of whole blood. The chain links TRBV20-1 to TRBJ1-1; perhaps TRBD1 as D (6 bases). The origin of this receptor is an adult who was a healthcare worker with PCR-confirmed SARS-CoV-2 infection or an uninfected control (not recorded which). The CDR3 here is CSAVQGNTEAFF. DNA of the CDR3: TGCAGTGCGGTACAGGGGAACACTGAAGCTTTCTTT.